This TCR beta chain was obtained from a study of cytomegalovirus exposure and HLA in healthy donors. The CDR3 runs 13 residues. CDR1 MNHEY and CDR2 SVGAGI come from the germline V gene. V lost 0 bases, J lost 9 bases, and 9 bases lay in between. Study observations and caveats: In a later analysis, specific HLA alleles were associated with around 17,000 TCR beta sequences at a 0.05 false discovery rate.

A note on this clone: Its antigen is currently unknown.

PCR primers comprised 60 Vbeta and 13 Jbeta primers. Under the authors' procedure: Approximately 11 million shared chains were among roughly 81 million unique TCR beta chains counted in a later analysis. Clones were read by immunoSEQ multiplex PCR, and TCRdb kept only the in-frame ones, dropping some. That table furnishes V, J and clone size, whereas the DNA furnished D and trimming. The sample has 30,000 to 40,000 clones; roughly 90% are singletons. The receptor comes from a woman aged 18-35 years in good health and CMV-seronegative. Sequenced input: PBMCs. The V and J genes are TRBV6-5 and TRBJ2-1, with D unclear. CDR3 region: CASSYSPVTEQFF. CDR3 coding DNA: TGTGCCAGCAGTTACTCGCCGGTAACTGAGCAGTTCTTC.